A single sample gave rise to the 25 T cell receptor beta chains below, sequenced in a study of technical replicates of blood from a handful of donors. Clones were read by immunoSEQ multiplex PCR, and TCRdb kept only the in-frame ones, dropping some. The profile shows 60,000 to 90,000 clones, about nine tenths of them singletons. The sample taken for sequencing was T cells isolated from PBMCs. These receptors originate from a human donor in good health.

The rearrangement joins TRBV5-8 to TRBJ1-3, with D possibly being TRBD1 (6 bases). The CDR3 has 14 amino acids. Germline CDR1 SGHTS, CDR2 YDEGEE. Deletions cut 4 bases from V and 4 bases from J, with 12 bases between. The CDR3 sequence: CASSNTGPGNTIYF. CDR3 nucleotide sequence: TGTGCCAGCAGCAATACAGGGCCCGGAAACACCATATATTTT.

The chain employs TRBV4-3 and TRBJ1-2, with TRBD1 identical over 7 bases. V lost 5 bases to trimming and J lost 4 bases; unmatched junction nucleotides: 19. The CDR3 extends over 18 amino acids. Germline V CDR1 and CDR2: LGHNA, YSLEER. The CDR3 nucleotides read TGCGCCAGCAGCAAGTCGGGACAGTCACTTCGATTTTTCTATGGCTACACCTTC. Protein: CASSKSGQSLRFFYGYTF.

V gene TRBV5-6 combines with J gene TRBJ1-5; 7 nucleotides match TRBD1. CDR3 length equals 15 residues. Germline V gene sequence: CDR1 SGHDT, CDR2 YYEEEE. With V trimmed by 1 base and J by 5 bases, 6 bases remained unmatched. CDR3 amino acids: CASSLSRDRYQPQHF. The CDR3 region has the DNA TGTGCCAGCAGCTTGTCCCGGGACAGATATCAGCCCCAGCATTTT.

The rearrangement joins TRBV28 to TRBJ2-5, with D uncertain. In germline, CDR1 is MDHEN, CDR2 SYDVKM. V was cut by 3 bases and J by 1 base, with 6 bases left in between. The CDR3 runs 13 residues. The CDR3 coding sequence is TGTGCCAGCAGTTTCGGAGCCCAAGAGACCCAGTACTTC. Amino acid sequence: CASSFGAQETQYF.

This clone was counted once. This sequence joins TRBV30 and TRBJ1-3; TRBD1 matches 9 bases. The CDR3 is 14 amino acids. Germline V gene lookup returns CDR1 GTSNPN and CDR2 SVGIG (reference sequence). V lost 3 bases to trimming and J lost 3 bases; unmatched junction nucleotides: 3. As DNA, the CDR3 is TGTGCCTGGAGGGGACAGGGCTTTGGAAACACCATATATTTT. The encoded protein is CAWRGQGFGNTIYF.

The chain combines TRBV4-2 with TRBJ1-3; D call uncertain. The germline V and J ends were trimmed by 0 bases and 1 base, with 13 bases remaining between them. Germline assignment: CDR1 LGHNA and CDR2 YNFKEQ. This CDR3 is 17 amino acids long. The CDR3 reads CASSQDQEGLSGNTIYF. CDR3 DNA: TGTGCCAGCAGCCAAGATCAGGAGGGATTGTCTGGAAACACCATATATTTT.

The chain employs TRBV29-1 and TRBJ2-7, with a possible D match to TRBD1 (6 bases). CDR3 length: 11 amino acids. V was clipped by 4 bases and J by 6 bases, with 10 bases between them. The germline V gene has CDR1 SQVTM and CDR2 ANQGSEA. The CDR3 is CSVAGGGEQYF. The CDR3 nucleotides read TGCAGCGTTGCTGGGGGCGGCGAGCAGTACTTC.

The chain has TRBV5-8 and TRBJ2-3, with TRBD2 identical over 11 bases. The CDR3 runs to 18 residues. After removal of 2 bases from V and 0 bases from J, the junction contained 8 bases not matched to a gene. CDR1 SGHTS and CDR2 YDEGEE come from the germline V gene. CDR3 in amino acids: CASSLGGTSGTSTDTQYF. DNA for the CDR3: TGTGCCAGCAGCTTAGGAGGGACTAGCGGAACCAGCACAGATACGCAGTATTTT.

This chain links TRBV4-1 with TRBJ2-5, with D possibly matching TRBD1 (5 bases). This CDR3 is built from 17 residues. Germline V gene data show CDR1 as MGHRA and CDR2 as YSYEKL. Trimming pared 1 base from V and 4 bases from J, leaving 19 bases between. The CDR3 loop reads CASSQADMAGRRETQYF. DNA of the CDR3: TGCGCCAGCAGCCAAGCGGACATGGCAGGGCGGAGAGAGACCCAGTACTTC.

The gene calls are TRBV13 and TRBJ2-1; weak D call: TRBD1 (5 bases). CDR1 is PRHDT, CDR2 FYEKMQ, per germline (reference sequence). This CDR3 comprises 15 residues. The V gene lost 4 bases and the J gene lost 2 bases, with 12 bases spanning the gap. The CDR3 loop reads CASSSPRGAYNEQFF. The CDR3 DNA sequence: TGTGCCAGCAGCTCCCCAAGGGGCGCCTACAATGAGCAGTTCTTC.

The genes are TRBV12-5 and TRBJ2-1; 10 bases align to TRBD2. The V gene end was trimmed by 1 base and the J gene end by 4 bases; junction bases not matched to a gene: 7. Germline V gene lookup returns CDR1 LGHNT and CDR2 FRNRAP. The CDR3 loop spans 17 amino acids. The CDR3 protein is CASGLASSGRTYNEQFF. The DNA for the CDR3 is TGTGCTAGTGGTTTGGCCTCTAGCGGGAGAACATACAATGAGCAGTTCTTC.

J is TRBJ2-7 and V is TRBV5-4; tentative D call: TRBD2 (6 bases). Germline assignment: CDR1 SGHNT and CDR2 YYREEE (reference sequence). The CDR3 runs 15 residues. Trimming pared 0 bases from V and 3 bases from J, leaving 13 bases between. The CDR3: CASSLARTGLYEQYF. In DNA, the CDR3 is TGTGCCAGCAGCTTGGCGAGGACGGGACTCTACGAGCAGTACTTC.

Here the CDR3 DNA reads TGCGCCAGCAGCCCGCGGACTAGCGGGAGGGCCTACGAGCAGTACTTC. This encodes CASSPRTSGRAYEQYF. The chain combines TRBV5-1 with TRBJ2-7, with 15 bases identical to TRBD2. Trimming cost V 4 bases and J 2 bases; bases outside gene matches: 4. This CDR3 region has 16 residues. Germline V gene lookup returns CDR1 SGHRS and CDR2 YFSETQ.

The rearrangement joins TRBV5-1 to TRBJ2-3; 13 nucleotides line up with TRBD2. The CDR3 loop spans 16 amino acids. In germline, CDR1 is SGHRS, CDR2 YFSETQ. The ends lost 5 bases at V and 4 bases at J; junction bases unmatched: 7. The CDR3 region is CASRRGLAGSSDTQYF. As DNA, the CDR3 is TGCGCCAGCAGACGGGGACTAGCGGGATCCTCAGATACGCAGTATTTT.

Notes on this clone: This specimen includes other DNA sequences encoding the same CDR3. The chain is built from TRBV19 and TRBJ2-1; TRBD2 agrees at 8 bases. The trim removed 1 base at V and 4 bases at J, leaving 6 bases unmatched. The CDR3 runs to 16 residues. CDR1 is LNHDA and CDR2 is SQIVND in the germline V gene (reference sequence). The CDR3 DNA reads as TGTGCCAGTAGTATAGTGGCGGGAGGCCCTTACAATGAGCAGTTCTTC. As protein: CASSIVAGGPYNEQFF. Drawing the rest from reference TRBV19 and TRBJ2-1, the complete variable domain is DGGITQSPKYLFRKEGQNVTLSCEQNLNHDAMYWYRQDPGQGLRLIYYSQIVNDFQKGDIAEGYSVSREKKESFPLTVTSAQKNPTAFYLCASSIVAGGPYNEQFFGPGTRLTVL.

The genes are TRBV5-1 and TRBJ2-3; TRBD2 is a possible D gene (5 bases). CDR1 is SGHRS and CDR2 is YFSETQ in the germline V gene. This CDR3 is 15 amino acids long. The V end was cut by 1 base, the J end by 5 bases, with 14 bases between. The CDR3 sequence is CASSLTVGGLDTQYF. In DNA form, the CDR3 reads TGCGCCAGCAGCTTGACGGTTGGCGGGCTAGATACGCAGTATTTT.

In this sample, this clone turned up a few times. V is TRBV5-4 and J is TRBJ1-1, with TRBD1 matching 7 bases. The V and J ends lost 4 bases and 2 bases, in that order; junction bases with no gene match: 5. In germline, CDR1 is SGHNT, CDR2 YYREEE (reference sequence). The CDR3 loop spans 14 amino acids. In DNA form, the CDR3 reads TGTGCCAGCAGCGGTGACAGGGCCAACACTGAAGCTTTCTTT. Protein: CASSGDRANTEAFF.

The chain is built from TRBV9 and TRBJ2-1, with D possibly being TRBD2 (6 bases). Germline assignment: CDR1 SGDLS and CDR2 YYNGEE. V lost 2 bases, J lost 2 bases, and 11 bases lay in between. This CDR3 spans 15 amino acids. Here the CDR3 DNA reads TGTGCCAGCAGCGTGGGACTCTATACCTACAATGAGCAGTTCTTC. Amino acid sequence: CASSVGLYTYNEQFF. Using reference TRBV9 and TRBJ2-1 for the parts outside the CDR3, the full variable domain is DSGVTQTPKHLITATGQRVTLRCSPRSGDLSVYWYQQSLDQGLQFLIQYYNGEERAKGNILERFSAQQFPDLHSELNLSSLELGDSALYFCASSVGLYTYNEQFFGPGTRLTVL.

The gene calls are TRBV27 and TRBJ2-7; tentative D call: TRBD2 (6 bases). This CDR3 has 15 residues. Germline CDR1 and CDR2: MNHEY and SMNVEV (reference sequence). V lost 6 bases and J 7 bases, leaving 22 bases between the germline ends. The CDR3 loop is CASRSQLLGGWEQYF. The CDR3 nucleotides are TGTGCCAGCAGGTCCCAGCTGCTGGGAGGATGGGAGCAGTACTTC.

This clone was counted once. V and J are TRBV25-1 and TRBJ2-7; D uncertain. The CDR3 runs 11 residues. Germline V CDR1 and CDR2: MGHDK, SYGVNS. V dropped 5 bases and J dropped 0 bases, with 2 bases sitting between them. The CDR3 sequence is CASSLSYEQYF. CDR3 bases: TGTGCCAGCAGTCTCTCCTACGAGCAGTACTTC.

V usage is TRBV19 and J usage is TRBJ2-3; TRBD1 might be the D (6 bases). Trimming cost V 3 bases and J 4 bases, with 8 bases left between them. The germline gives CDR1 LNHDA, CDR2 SQIVND (reference sequence). The CDR3 is 13 residues long. The CDR3 region is CASSINRADTQYF. The CDR3, as DNA: TGTGCCAGTAGTATTAACAGGGCAGATACGCAGTATTTT.

V usage is TRBV29-1 and J usage is TRBJ2-7; tentative D call: TRBD1 (5 bases). This CDR3 has 12 amino acids. Trimming stripped 1 base from V and 3 bases from J, with 7 bases between. CDR1 and CDR2 (germline): SQVTM, ANQGSEA. Written as DNA, the CDR3 is TGCAGCGTTGAAGGGACATTCTACGAGCAGTACTTC. Translating it yields CSVEGTFYEQYF.

The chain couples TRBV19 to TRBJ1-1; 7 bases are a match to TRBD1. From germline, CDR1 is LNHDA and CDR2 SQIVND (reference sequence). The CDR3 contains 14 residues. V trimming: 6 bases; J trimming: 5 bases; junction bases outside the gene matches: 9. The CDR3 DNA reads as TGTGCCAGTAGGCCCCGGGACAGCAGGACTGAAGCTTTCTTT. It specifies CASRPRDSRTEAFF.

J is TRBJ2-7 and V is TRBV10-3, with a weak D call TRBD1 (6 bases). The CDR3 runs to 15 residues. V lost 0 bases and J lost 0, with 9 bases in between. The germline gives CDR1 ENHRY, CDR2 SYGVKD. This CDR3 is CAISESLDSSYEQYF. CDR3 sequence (DNA): TGTGCCATCAGTGAGTCTTTGGACAGCTCCTACGAGCAGTACTTC.

The chain uses TRBV28 and TRBJ1-1; tentative D call: TRBD1 (5 bases). This CDR3 region has 13 residues. Trimming removed 2 bases at V and 7 bases at J, with 11 bases between. The germline V gene encodes CDR1 MDHEN and CDR2 SYDVKM. The DNA of the CDR3 is TGTGCCAGCAGTTTAGGGGAAGGGGTTGAAGCTTTCTTT. It specifies CASSLGEGVEAFF.